Following are 19 T cell receptor beta chains from one sample sequenced in a study of cytomegalovirus exposure and HLA in healthy donors. Both 60 Vbeta primers and 13 Jbeta primers went into the PCR. Profiled with immunoSEQ multiplex PCR; TCRdb holds only in-frame clones, not every one. The sample lists more than 95,000 clones, approximately 79% occurring once. The sequencing sample was made of PBMCs. The receptors come from a man over 45 in good health and CMV-seropositive.

This chain links TRBV29-1 with TRBJ2-7; 8 nucleotides match TRBD1. The CDR3 is 13 residues long. Germline assignment: CDR1 SQVTM and CDR2 ANQGSEA. Unmatched junction bases numbered 7, after V lost 5 bases and J lost 4 bases. The CDR3 loop reads CSVQQGALYEQYF. The CDR3 DNA is TGCAGCGTTCAGCAGGGGGCCTTATACGAGCAGTACTTC.

V usage is TRBV6-5 and J usage is TRBJ2-5; D possibly corresponds to TRBD1 (6 bases). The DNA end is more similar to TRBJ2-7, so the J call may be wrong. The CDR3 sequence is 14 residues long. CDR1 is MNHEY and CDR2 is SVGAGI in the germline V gene. This CDR3 is CASSYRDKTYEQYF. Written as DNA, the CDR3 is TGTGCCAGCAGTTACCGGGACAAAACCTACGAGCAGTACTTC.

This clone was detected only a few times. The rearrangement uses TRBV19 and TRBJ1-1; D perhaps matches TRBD1 (6 bases). The length of the CDR3 is 15 residues. CDR1 LNHDA and CDR2 SQIVND come from the germline V gene (reference sequence). The V end lost 5 bases, the J end lost 1 base, and 14 bases lay between the germline ends. The CDR3, as DNA: TGTGCCAGTAGTCACCCCAGGGGTGCGAACACTGAAGCTTTCTTT. Translating it yields CASSHPRGANTEAFF.

The chain joins TRBV5-4 to TRBJ2-5, with TRBD2 matching 10 bases. The J call may be incorrect, as the DNA end agrees better with TRBJ2-7. The CDR3 is made up of 15 amino acids. Germline V CDR1 and CDR2: SGHNT, YYREEE (reference sequence). CDR3 bases: TGTGCCAGCAGCATAGGAGCGGGAGGGCCCCACGAGCAGTACTTC. This gives the protein CASSIGAGGPHEQYF.

Concerning this clone: The sample holds other DNA sequences that translate to the same CDR3. The chain has TRBV5-1 and TRBJ1-6; 8 bases agree with TRBD1. This CDR3 comprises 14 residues. Germline trimming cut 0 bases from V and 8 bases from J; bases unmatched to any gene: 1. Germline lookup yields CDR1 SGHRS and CDR2 YFSETQ. CDR3 sequence reads: CASSLEQGDSPLHF. Here the CDR3 DNA reads TGCGCCAGCAGCTTGGAACAGGGGGATTCACCCCTCCACTTT.

J is TRBJ2-7 and V is TRBV9, with 7 bases lining up with TRBD2. The germline CDR1 and CDR2 sequences are SGDLS and YYNGEE. CDR3 size: 14 residues. J lost 1 base, V lost 4 bases, and 5 bases had no gene match. The CDR3, as DNA: TGTGCCAGCAGCCCCCGGACTAGTTCCTACGAGCAGTACTTC. This encodes CASSPRTSSYEQYF.

The chain recombines TRBV6-5 with TRBJ1-1, with 7 positions matching TRBD1. After removal of 3 bases from V and 4 bases from J, the junction contained 8 bases not matched to a gene. This CDR3 contains 15 residues. Germline V gives CDR1 MNHEY, CDR2 SVGAGI. For the CDR3, the DNA is TGTGCCAGCAGTTATTCACAAACAGGGGTCACTGAAGCTTTCTTT. The encoded protein is CASSYSQTGVTEAFF.

There are a few counts of this clone. V and J are TRBV29-1 and TRBJ2-7; 9 nucleotides match TRBD1. Germline CDR1 is SQVTM and CDR2 is ANQGSEA. Germline trimming cut 6 bases from V and 7 bases from J; bases unmatched to any gene: 10. This CDR3 region has 13 residues. CDR3 coding DNA: TGCAGCGTGGAGACACAGGGGGCAAGGGAGCAGTACTTC. Its translation: CSVETQGAREQYF.

The genes are TRBV7-9 and TRBJ2-5; TRBD2 is a possible D gene (5 bases). There are 13 residues in the CDR3. Germline V lookup: CDR1 SEHNR, CDR2 FQNEAQ (reference sequence). V dropped 3 bases and J dropped 4 bases, with 9 bases sitting between them. CDR3 in amino acids: CASSFLGAETQYF. DNA of the CDR3: TGTGCCAGCAGCTTTCTGGGAGCAGAGACCCAGTACTTC.

This sequence joins TRBV6-6 and TRBJ2-5, with TRBD2 identical over 7 bases. The J call may be in error: the DNA end matches TRBJ2-7 better. Germline CDR1 reads MNHNY; CDR2 reads SVGAGI (reference sequence). The length of the CDR3 is 13 residues. CDR3 residues: CASSTLATYEQYF. DNA of the CDR3: TGTGCCAGCAGTACACTAGCGACCTACGAGCAGTACTTC.

The CDR3 coding sequence is TGTGCCAGCAGTTTATCGTTTCGTCAGCCCCAGCATTTT. Protein sequence: CASSLSFRQPQHF. This chain connects TRBV27 to TRBJ1-5, with no clear D. Trimming pared 0 bases from V and 6 bases from J, leaving 6 bases between. Germline V gives CDR1 MNHEY, CDR2 SMNVEV (reference sequence). The CDR3 sequence is 13 residues long.

The CDR3 here is CASRERDNYGYTF. The CDR3 nucleotides are TGTGCCAGCAGGGAGCGGGATAACTATGGCTACACCTTC. This chain connects TRBV6-1 to TRBJ1-2; D is ambiguous. With 6 bases removed from V and 1 base from J, the gap between germline ends came to 9 bases. The V gene's germline CDR1 is MNHNS and CDR2 SASEGT. This CDR3 has 13 amino acids.

The chain uses TRBV5-1 and TRBJ2-7; TRBD2 is a possible D gene (6 bases). The germline CDR1 and CDR2 sequences are SGHRS and YFSETQ. V was cut by 0 bases and J by 6 bases, with 13 bases left in between. The CDR3 is made up of 14 amino acids. The CDR3 reads CASSLVSGSSEQYF. CDR3 DNA sequence: TGCGCCAGCAGCTTGGTAAGCGGGTCGAGCGAGCAGTACTTC.

The chain is built from TRBV5-1 and TRBJ2-7, with 16 bases lining up with TRBD2. CDR3 size: 16 residues. CDR1 is SGHRS and CDR2 is YFSETQ in the germline V gene. Trimming at V came to 3 bases and at J to 6 bases, leaving 6 bases not matched to a gene. The CDR3 coding sequence is TGCGCCAGCAGCTGGGGGGGACTAGCGGGAGGGCGCGAGCAGTACTTC. Translating it yields CASSWGGLAGGREQYF.

The J gene is TRBJ2-1, the V gene TRBV19; 9 nucleotides align to TRBD2. The CDR3 contains 15 residues. CDR1 and CDR2 (germline): LNHDA, SQIVND (reference sequence). Trimming cost V 8 bases and J 10 bases; bases outside gene matches: 15. The CDR3 sequence is CASLRMAGGPQEQFF. CDR3 DNA sequence: TGTGCCAGTCTACGGATGGCGGGAGGGCCTCAAGAGCAGTTCTTC.

CDR3 nucleotides: TGCGCCAGCAGCCAAGAGGTGGACAGTACGGTTTACGAGCAGTACTTC. Translation: CASSQEVDSTVYEQYF. The gene calls are TRBV4-1 and TRBJ2-7, with a weak D call TRBD1 (6 bases). The germline CDR1 and CDR2 sequences are MGHRA and YSYEKL. The CDR3 is made up of 16 amino acids. Trimming pared 0 bases from V and 4 bases from J, leaving 16 bases between.

This clone was seen only once. The genes are TRBV28 and TRBJ2-2; maybe TRBD2 (6 bases). Trimming cost V 4 bases and J 7 bases, with 19 bases left between them. Per germline, CDR1 MDHEN and CDR2 SYDVKM. The CDR3 is 16 residues long. The DNA of the CDR3 is TGTGCCAGCAGTTCCCCCGGGGGAAACCCTAACGGGGAGCTGTTTTTT. It codes for CASSSPGGNPNGELFF.

The chain carries TRBV30 and TRBJ1-4; D may be TRBD1 (5 bases). The CDR3 loop spans 11 amino acids. Looked up from germline, CDR1 is GTSNPN and CDR2 is SVGIG (reference sequence). CDR3 nucleotide sequence: TGTGCTTCGGACATCGGTGAAAAACTGTTTTTT. It codes for CASDIGEKLFF.

This chain uses TRBV19 with TRBJ2-7; D is perhaps TRBD2 (6 bases). Germline V CDR1 and CDR2: LNHDA, SQIVND (reference sequence). The CDR3 runs to 15 residues. Trimming shortened V by 7 bases and J by 2 bases, and 18 bases separated the two germline ends. CDR3 DNA: TGTGCCAGTACTATTTCGTGGAGGGCCCCCTACGAGCAGTACTTC. Encoded protein: CASTISWRAPYEQYF.